One and the same sample provided the 6 T cell receptor beta chains below, sequenced in a study of beta chain features in type 1 diabetes. Every bit of the isolated RNA underwent reverse transcription, so sequencing read expressed TCRB transcripts. The table came from immunoSEQ multiplex PCR; TCRdb's copy has only in-frame clones and leaves some out. The sample lists under 200,000 clones, around 8% seen once, with approximately 0.69% in the top ten. The specimen was central memory CD4+ T cells from blood. The receptors come from a man between 18 and 35 years old in good health.

The chain is built from TRBV5-4 and TRBJ1-1, with no clear D. CDR1 is SGHNT and CDR2 is YYREEE in the germline V gene (reference sequence). The CDR3 is made up of 15 amino acids. V shed 0 bases and J shed 1 base, with 10 bases lying between them. This chain's CDR3 is CASSLARQGNTEAFF. The CDR3 bases are TGTGCCAGCAGCTTGGCACGACAAGGGAACACTGAAGCTTTCTTT. Full variable domain (remainder filled in from reference TRBV5-4 and TRBJ1-1): ETGVTQSPTHLIKTRGQQVTLRCSSQSGHNTVSWYQQALGQGPQFIFQYYREEENGRGNFPPRFSGLQFPNYSSELNVNALELDDSALYLCASSLARQGNTEAFFGQGTRLTVV.

This clone was observed a handful of times. V and J are TRBV6-1 and TRBJ2-3; 9 bases agree with TRBD1. V dropped 6 bases and J dropped 7; count of bases not matched to a gene: 11. CDR1 and CDR2 from the germline V gene are MNHNS and SASEGT. There are 15 residues in the CDR3. The CDR3 DNA sequence: TGTGCCAGCAGGGACCATACAGGGGGCGAAAATACGCAGTATTTT. This encodes CASRDHTGGENTQYF.

CDR3 sequence (DNA): TGTGCCAGCACACAGACAGCAAAACGACTAGCGGCGTACAATGAGCAGTTCTTC. It yields the protein CASTQTAKRLAAYNEQFF. The chain uses TRBV27 and TRBJ2-1; 9 nucleotides line up with TRBD2. The CDR3 runs to 18 residues. The V and J ends lost 7 bases and 4 bases, in that order; junction bases with no gene match: 17. Germline V gene data show CDR1 as MNHEY and CDR2 as SMNVEV (reference sequence).

The chain employs TRBV10-3 and TRBJ1-2; weak D call: TRBD1 (6 bases). Trimming took off 10 bases at V and 3 bases at J, with 9 bases between the two ends. This CDR3 contains 11 residues. CDR1 ENHRY and CDR2 SYGVKD come from the germline V gene. The CDR3 region has the DNA TGTGCCAGCACAGGGTACTATGGCTACACCTTC. Protein: CASTGYYGYTF.

Only a few counts were recorded for this clone. J is TRBJ2-3 and V is TRBV6-1, with 11 bases matching TRBD2. Germline V lookup: CDR1 MNHNS, CDR2 SASEGT. CDR3 length equals 13 residues. V was pared by 10 bases and J by 3 bases, with 3 bases of the junction left unmatched. For the CDR3, the DNA is TGTGCCAATAGCGGGGGGGCGACAGATACGCAGTATTTT. Amino acids: CANSGGATDTQYF.

V is TRBV6-1 and J is TRBJ2-1, with TRBD2 matching 12 bases. Trimming took 3 bases from V and 1 from J; bases not matched to a gene: 4. Germline lookup yields CDR1 MNHNS and CDR2 SASEGT. The CDR3 is 17 residues long. The DNA for the CDR3 is TGTGCCAGCAGTGACCCTCTAGCGGGAGGGTCCTACAATGAGCAGTTCTTC. This codes for CASSDPLAGGSYNEQFF.